The rows below give T cell receptor beta chains drawn from one sample of a study of human T cells and chemical hapten exposure. In TCRdb, the RACE reads were re-called with MiXCR into one record per CDR3 protein. The sample carries 300,000 to 450,000 distinct CDR3 sequences, approximately 5.8% recorded once. The material was whole blood, obtained in connection with sensitization to the hapten diphenylcyclopropenone (DPC). The source is a woman aged 18-29 years with alopecia areata. Some clones in this sample may be carry-over from other donors' samples. The CDR3 runs from the conserved cysteine through the conserved F or W. Each record gives: clone size, D gene, V gene, J gene, CDR3 DNA, CDR3 protein. A D gene is named only where the DNA matches it firmly. Rows give clone size only sometimes, using once, few, many, or a class for an expanded clone.

few,-,TRBV3-1,TRBJ1-5,TGTGCCAGCAGCCCTAATCCAGGTGGGTGGCAGCCCCAGCATTTT,CASSPNPGGWQPQHF
-,TRBD1,TRBV3-1,TRBJ1-5,TGTGCCAGCAGCCTACAGGGGGGGGACAATCAGCCCCAGCATTTT,CASSLQGGDNQPQHF
many,TRBD2,TRBV6-5,TRBJ2-3,TGTGCCAGCAGTCTACGGGGAGGGGCCAGCACAGATACGCAGTATTTT,CASSLRGGASTDTQYF
many,-,TRBV6-2/TRBV6-3,TRBJ1-5,TGTGCCAGCAGTTACTCGGTTAGCAATCAGCCCCAGCATTTT,CASSYSVSNQPQHF
many,TRBD1,TRBV6-5,TRBJ1-2,TGTGCCAGCAGTTACGATCGGACAGGGGAAGTCTATGGCTACACCTTC,CASSYDRTGEVYGYTF
few,TRBD2,TRBV7-8,TRBJ2-1,TGTGCCAGCAGCTTACTAGCGGGGGGGCACAATGAGCAGTTCTTC,CASSLLAGGHNEQFF
-,-,TRBV20-1,TRBJ2-3,TGCAGTGCTAGGGCCGGGACTTTCACAGATACGCAGTATTTT,CSARAGTFTDTQYF
few,-,TRBV7-2,TRBJ1-1,TGTGCCAGCAGCTTTGGCCCGTCAGGGGTCCTTGAAGCTTTCTTT,CASSFGPSGVLEAFF
many,-,TRBV7-6,TRBJ1-4,TGTGCCAGCAGCCCCGGAAGGGCGATTCTAAAAGCAACTAATGAAAAACTGTTTTTT,CASSPGRAILKATNEKLFF
many,-,TRBV21-1,TRBJ1-2,TGTGCCAGCAGCAAAGTCTTCTATGGCTACACCTTC,CASSKVFYGYTF
many,-,TRBV7-2,TRBJ2-1,TGTGCCAGCAACCCCACCAAGAGCGGTGAGCAGTTCTTC,CASNPTKSGEQFF
many,TRBD1,TRBV29-1,TRBJ1-1,TGCAGCGTTGAGGCCCGACAGGGCGGGAACACTGAAGCTTTCTTT,CSVEARQGGNTEAFF
few,-,TRBV14,TRBJ1-2,TGTGCCAGCAGCCAAGGGACGGGGATCTTCTATGGCTACACCTTC,CASSQGTGIFYGYTF
-,-,TRBV18,TRBJ2-5,TGTGCCAGCTCACCTTCTCCAGGCTCCCCGGAGACCCAGTACTTC,CASSPSPGSPETQYF
few,-,TRBV4-3,TRBJ2-2,TGCGCCAGCAGCCAAGGAACCGCGAACACCGGGGAGCTGTTTTTT,CASSQGTANTGELFF
few,-,TRBV6-1,TRBJ1-1,TGTGCCAGCAGTCACAACCTCGCCCTGGACGGCTCCGCAGTAGTGACTGAAGCTTTCTTT,CASSHNLALDGSAVVTEAFF
few,TRBD1,TRBV20-1,TRBJ2-7,TGCAGTGCTAAACTTCAGGGGGTCTACGAGCAGTACTTC,CSAKLQGVYEQYF
many,TRBD2,TRBV29-1,TRBJ2-1,TGCAGCGTTGAGGGGCGGGGGGGCCTCAATGAGCAGTTCTTC,CSVEGRGGLNEQFF
many,TRBD1,TRBV3-1,TRBJ2-6,TGTGCCAGCAGCCTCGACCGGGACAGGGCTTTCTCTGGGGCCAACGTCCTGACTTTC,CASSLDRDRAFSGANVLTF
-,TRBD2,TRBV6-5,TRBJ2-7,TGTGCCAGCAGTGCCAGACTAGCGGGGAAGAACTACGAGCAGTACTTC,CASSARLAGKNYEQYF
many,-,TRBV24-1,TRBJ2-3,TGTGCCACCAGTGATTATCCCGGCTCGGCAGATACGCAGTATTTT,CATSDYPGSADTQYF
-,-,TRBV5-4,TRBJ1-1,TGTGCCAGCAGCTTGGGACAGACAATTAACACTGAAGCTTTCTTT,CASSLGQTINTEAFF
few,TRBD2,TRBV5-1,TRBJ2-1,TGCGCCAGCAGCTCCCAGCGGGGGGGCGTCGGTCATGAGCAGTTCTTC,CASSSQRGGVGHEQFF
many,-,TRBV2,TRBJ2-3,TGTGCCAGCAGTGAAGCGAATTCCCCAGATACGCAGTATTTT,CASSEANSPDTQYF
many,-,TRBV5-5,TRBJ2-2,TGTGCCAGCGGAAGATTAGGGAACGGGGAGCTGTTTTTT,CASGRLGNGELFF
-,TRBD2,TRBV29-1,TRBJ2-5,TGCAGCGTTGGCGGGGGGCCGGGAGAGACCCAGTACTTC,CSVGGGPGETQYF
many,TRBD2,TRBV10-3,TRBJ2-1,TGTGCCATCAGTGAGTCGAAGCGGGGGGGCCGGTATGAGCAGTTCTTC,CAISESKRGGRYEQFF
few,TRBD1,TRBV7-2,TRBJ1-5,TGTGCCAGCAGCCCACAGGGGATGGGACAGCCCCAGCATTTT,CASSPQGMGQPQHF
-,-,TRBV6-1,TRBJ2-1,TGTGCCAGCAGTGAGACGGTACGGACTTCGGTAGTCTGGGAGCAGTTCTTC,CASSETVRTSVVWEQFF
-,-,TRBV7-2,TRBJ2-3,TGTGCCAGCAGCTTAGATCGGTCGCAGTATTTT,CASSLDRSQYF
many,-,TRBV4-2,TRBJ2-1,TGTGCCAGCAGCCAGGAGATCAATGAGCAGTTCTTC,CASSQEINEQFF
many,-,TRBV9,TRBJ1-3,TGTGCCAGCAGCGTAGTCCCAACTCTGGGCTCTGGAAACACCATATATTTT,CASSVVPTLGSGNTIYF
-,-,TRBV2,TRBJ2-3,TGTGCCAGCAAGTCCAGCATCACCACAGCAACGCAGTATTTT,CASKSSITTATQYF
-,-,TRBV20-1,TRBJ1-4,TGCAGTGTTAGGATCATAGACAGGAATGAAAAACTGTTTTTT,CSVRIIDRNEKLFF
-,-,TRBV29-1,TRBJ1-1,TGCAGCGTGGGACCGACAGCGAACACTGAAGCTTTCTTT,CSVGPTANTEAFF
-,-,TRBV27,TRBJ2-7,TGTGCCAGCAGTCCCCTTGGCGACCTGTACGAGCAGTACTTC,CASSPLGDLYEQYF
many,-,TRBV20-1,TRBJ2-3,TGCAGTGCTCCCAATTTACAGGGTAGCACAGATACGCAGTATTTT,CSAPNLQGSTDTQYF
few,-,TRBV20-1,TRBJ1-3,TGCAGTGCTAGAGTGGGAGGGGACGGAAACACCATATATTTT,CSARVGGDGNTIYF
many,-,TRBV2,TRBJ2-3,TGTGCCAGCAGTGAAAGTGGAGGAGATACGCAGTATTTT,CASSESGGDTQYF
-,TRBD1,TRBV2,TRBJ2-3,TGTGCCAGCCAGAGGGGGCAGGGAGATACGCAGTATTTT,CASQRGQGDTQYF
few,-,TRBV7-2,TRBJ2-7,TGTGCCAGCAGCTTAGCGGGGGGTGACTCCTACGAGCAGTACTTC,CASSLAGGDSYEQYF
-,TRBD2,TRBV19,TRBJ2-7,TGTGCCAGTCACCCTCGGGGTAGCGGGGGCCTCTCCTACGAGCAGTACTTC,CASHPRGSGGLSYEQYF
-,TRBD2,TRBV3-1,TRBJ2-3,TGTGCCAGCAGCCAAGAACGACTAGCGGATAGCACAGATACGCAGTATTTT,CASSQERLADSTDTQYF
-,-,TRBV20-1,TRBJ1-4,TGCAGTGCTATGATGGTAGGCAGGCATACAACTAATGAAAAACTGTTTTTT,CSAMMVGRHTTNEKLFF
many,-,TRBV7-9,TRBJ1-1,TGTGCCAGCAGCAGGGACTGGGAAAACACTGAAGCTTTCTTT,CASSRDWENTEAFF
-,-,TRBV20-1,TRBJ2-3,TGCAGTGCTAGAGTGTGGCAGGCCACAGATACGCAGTATTTT,CSARVWQATDTQYF
few,TRBD1,TRBV2,TRBJ1-2,TGTGCCAGCAGCGCAGGGGGCGCGAACACCTTC,CASSAGGANTF